The rows below give T cell receptor beta chains drawn from one sample of a study of blood T cell repertoires in COVID-19. The method was immunoSEQ multiplex PCR; TCRdb's version includes in-frame clones alone and lacks a portion of them. The table has about 250,000 clones, approximately 85% seen once. The sequenced material came from peripheral blood. These receptor sequences come from an elderly woman with COVID-19, enrolled during active disease. The conserved cysteine and the conserved F or W are not part of the CDR3 here. Each record gives: V gene, CDR3 protein.

V: TRBV10-3; CDR3: AISKTGVEAF
V: TRBV15; CDR3: ATRQGLTNEKLF
V: TRBV27; CDR3: ASRNSGGPYNEQF
V: TRBV7-9; CDR3: ASSLQGGFYGYT
V: TRBV4-2; CDR3: ASSRRVSYEQY
V: TRBV24-1; CDR3: ATSDPATGISNQPQH
V: TRBV6-5; CDR3: ASSYGTGNYGYT
V: TRBV30; CDR3: AWTGQMNTEAF
V: TRBV11-3; CDR3: ASSPQGGTDTQY
V: TRBV28; CDR3: ASRTGGMTGELF
V: TRBV28; CDR3: ASSPGTGGNKNIQY
V: TRBV5-1; CDR3: ASSFTGGDQFYEQY
V: TRBV5-4; CDR3: ASSQETGTRETQY
V: TRBV15; CDR3: ATRLVGQNNNEQF
V: TRBV5-6; CDR3: ASRSTGGTEAF
V: TRBV6-5; CDR3: ASRSTGDQPQH
V: TRBV7-2; CDR3: ASSSQTGSGYT
V: TRBV28; CDR3: ASSLLAGMGKREKLF
V: TRBV6-6; CDR3: ASSYDRVRETQY
V: TRBV28; CDR3: ASGEWNTEAF
V: TRBV5-1; CDR3: ASSTTGVGETQY
V: TRBV5-1; CDR3: ASSLSTNYGYT
V: TRBV7-9; CDR3: ASSLTQGEKLF
V: TRBV7-8; CDR3: ASSSDSREQY
V: TRBV10-2; CDR3: ASRKGGVETQY
V: TRBV27; CDR3: ASSLTGFQFGVQPQH
V: TRBV9; CDR3: ASSDHGILGSPLH
V: TRBV11-3; CDR3: ASSLGQGGELF
V: TRBV5-1; CDR3: ASSLARTSGEVTDTQY
V: TRBV10-1; CDR3: ASTRGTGYGYT
V: TRBV28; CDR3: ASSLQGAHGYT
V: TRBV10-3; CDR3: AISEGLKSYGYT
V: TRBV18; CDR3: ASSPDTGLNYGYT
V: TRBV7-2; CDR3: ASSFGQGSNQPQH
V: TRBV19; CDR3: ASSIGGAYSGNTIY
V: TRBV6-6; CDR3: ASSYPGLSPLH
V: TRBV7-8; CDR3: ASSLAGSRVYNSPLH
V: TRBV6-2/TRBV6-3; CDR3: ASSYLVSTGELF
V: TRBV6-2/TRBV6-3; CDR3: ASSRGLQPQH
V: TRBV28; CDR3: ASSIPGQGPTEAF
V: TRBV28; CDR3: ASSHSQGAGYNEQF
V: TRBV7-2; CDR3: ASSQGQPNQPQH
V: TRBV6-5; CDR3: ASSVGGPETQY
V: TRBV25-1; CDR3: ASSELAISGANVLT
V: TRBV5-1; CDR3: ASSLGTGRLGYT
V: TRBV18; CDR3: ASSPNSGSNQPQH
V: TRBV9; CDR3: ASSVASDRNSPLH
V: TRBV19; CDR3: ASSMTSGGAGPF